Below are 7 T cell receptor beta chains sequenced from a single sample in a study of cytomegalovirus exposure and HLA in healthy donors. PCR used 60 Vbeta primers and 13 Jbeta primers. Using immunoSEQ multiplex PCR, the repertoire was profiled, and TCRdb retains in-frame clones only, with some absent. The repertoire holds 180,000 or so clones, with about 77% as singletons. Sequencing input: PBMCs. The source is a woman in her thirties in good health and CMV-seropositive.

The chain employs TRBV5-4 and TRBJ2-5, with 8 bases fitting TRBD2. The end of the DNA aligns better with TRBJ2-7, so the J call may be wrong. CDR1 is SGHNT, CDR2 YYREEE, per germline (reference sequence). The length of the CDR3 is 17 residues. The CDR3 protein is CASSLVGSGVRSYEQYF. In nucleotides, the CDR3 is TGTGCCAGCAGCTTGGTTGGTAGCGGGGTCCGCTCCTACGAGCAGTACTTC.

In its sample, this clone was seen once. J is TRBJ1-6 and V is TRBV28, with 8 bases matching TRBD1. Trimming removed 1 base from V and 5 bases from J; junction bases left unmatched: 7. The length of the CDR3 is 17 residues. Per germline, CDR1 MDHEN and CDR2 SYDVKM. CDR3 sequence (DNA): TGTGCCAGCAGTTTATACCCCGACAGGGGAGATAATTCACCCCTCCACTTT. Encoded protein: CASSLYPDRGDNSPLHF.

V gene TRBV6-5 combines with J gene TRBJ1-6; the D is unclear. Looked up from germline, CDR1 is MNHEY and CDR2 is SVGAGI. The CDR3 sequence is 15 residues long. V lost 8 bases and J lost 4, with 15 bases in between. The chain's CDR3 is CASSGPTKYNSPLHF. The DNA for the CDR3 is TGTGCCAGCTCTGGTCCTACGAAGTATAATTCACCCCTCCACTTT.

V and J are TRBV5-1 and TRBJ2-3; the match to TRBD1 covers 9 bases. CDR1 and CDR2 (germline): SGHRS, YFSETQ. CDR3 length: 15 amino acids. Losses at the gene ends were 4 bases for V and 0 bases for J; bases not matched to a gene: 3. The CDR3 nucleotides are TGCGCCAGCAGCACCGGACAGGGGAGCACAGATACGCAGTATTTT. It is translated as CASSTGQGSTDTQYF.

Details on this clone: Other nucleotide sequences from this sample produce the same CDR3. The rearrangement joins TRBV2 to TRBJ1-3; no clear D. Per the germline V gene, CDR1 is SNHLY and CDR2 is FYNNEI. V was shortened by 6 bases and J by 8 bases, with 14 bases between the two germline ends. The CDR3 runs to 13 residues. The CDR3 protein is CASSTAGTDTIYF. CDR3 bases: TGTGCCAGCAGCACAGCAGGCACGGACACCATATATTTT.

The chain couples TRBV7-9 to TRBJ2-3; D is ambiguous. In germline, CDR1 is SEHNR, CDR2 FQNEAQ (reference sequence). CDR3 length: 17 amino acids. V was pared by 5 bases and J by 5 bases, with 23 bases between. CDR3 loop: CASSPRFVGPRIDTQYF. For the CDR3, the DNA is TGTGCCAGCAGCCCTAGGTTTGTGGGTCCCCGTATAGATACGCAGTATTTT.

The CDR3 reads CASSLTPGVSTQYF. DNA of the CDR3: TGTGCCAGCAGCTTAACGCCCGGGGTTTCTACGCAGTATTTT. The rearrangement uses TRBV11-1 and TRBJ2-3; possible D gene TRBD2, 5 bases. V was pared by 2 bases and J by 8 bases, with 14 bases between. Germline V CDR1 and CDR2: SGHAT, FQDESV (reference sequence). This CDR3 spans 14 amino acids.